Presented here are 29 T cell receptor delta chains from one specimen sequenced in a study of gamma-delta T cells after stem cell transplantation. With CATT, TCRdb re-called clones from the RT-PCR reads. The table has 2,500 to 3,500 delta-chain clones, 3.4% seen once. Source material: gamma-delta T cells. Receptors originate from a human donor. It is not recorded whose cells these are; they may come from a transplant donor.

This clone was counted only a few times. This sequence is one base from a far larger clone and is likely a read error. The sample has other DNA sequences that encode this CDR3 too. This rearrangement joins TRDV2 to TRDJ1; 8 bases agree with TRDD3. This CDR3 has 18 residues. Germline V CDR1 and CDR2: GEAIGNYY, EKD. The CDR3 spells CACDGISTGGPYTDKLIF. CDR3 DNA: TGCGCCTGTGACGGAATAAGTACTGGGGGGCCGTACACCGATAAACTCATCTTT.

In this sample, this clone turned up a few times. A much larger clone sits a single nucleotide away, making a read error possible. CDR3 bases: TGTGCCTGTGACACCGTCGGCTCGATCTCCGAGACCGATAAACACATCTTT. Translating gives CACDTVGSISETDKHIF. J is TRDJ1 and V is TRDV2; the D is unclear. Germline V gives CDR1 GEAIGNYY, CDR2 EKD. This CDR3 has 17 residues.

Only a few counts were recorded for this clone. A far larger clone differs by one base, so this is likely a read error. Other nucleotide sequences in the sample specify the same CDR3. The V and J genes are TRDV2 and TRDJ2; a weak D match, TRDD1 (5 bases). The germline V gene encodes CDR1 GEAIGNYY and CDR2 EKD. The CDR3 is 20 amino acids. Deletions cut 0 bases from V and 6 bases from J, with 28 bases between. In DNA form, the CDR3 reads TGTGCCTGTGACACCCTAAATACTCACGGGTCTTTCAGTTCGGCAGCACAACTCTTCTTT. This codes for CACDTLNTHGSFSSAAQLFF.

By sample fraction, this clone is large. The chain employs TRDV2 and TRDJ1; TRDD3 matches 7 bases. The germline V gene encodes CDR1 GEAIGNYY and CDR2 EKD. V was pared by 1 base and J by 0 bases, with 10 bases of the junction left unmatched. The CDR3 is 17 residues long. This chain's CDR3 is CACDTLLTGADTDKLIF. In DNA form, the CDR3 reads TGTGCCTGTGACACACTACTTACTGGGGCCGACACCGATAAACTCATCTTT.

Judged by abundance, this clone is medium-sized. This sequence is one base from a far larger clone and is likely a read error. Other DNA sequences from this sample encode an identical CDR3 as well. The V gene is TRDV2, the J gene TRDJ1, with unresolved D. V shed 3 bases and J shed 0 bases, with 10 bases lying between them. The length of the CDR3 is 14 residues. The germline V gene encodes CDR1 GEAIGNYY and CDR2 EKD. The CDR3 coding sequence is TGTGCCTGTGACGGTCTAGGGGACACCGATAAACTCATCTTT. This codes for CACDGLGDTDKLIF.

CDR3 region: CACEGLGDTPYDKLIF. CDR3 DNA: TGTGCCTGTGAGGGATTGGGGGATACGCCCTACGATAAACTCATCTTT. V usage is TRDV2 and J usage is TRDJ1, with 11 bases lining up with TRDD3. This CDR3 spans 16 amino acids. Per germline, CDR1 GEAIGNYY and CDR2 EKD. The J segment lost 4 bases and the V segment lost 4 bases, leaving 10 bases of the junction unmatched.

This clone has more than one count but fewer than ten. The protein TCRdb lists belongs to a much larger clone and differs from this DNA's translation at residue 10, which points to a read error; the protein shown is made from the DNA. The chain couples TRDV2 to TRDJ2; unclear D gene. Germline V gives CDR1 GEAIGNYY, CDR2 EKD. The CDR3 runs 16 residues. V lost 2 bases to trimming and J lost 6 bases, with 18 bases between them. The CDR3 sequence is CACDSVAPRQAAQLFF. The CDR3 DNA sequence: TGTGCCTGTGACAGTGTGGCCCCCCGGCAGGCAGCACAACTCTTCTTT.

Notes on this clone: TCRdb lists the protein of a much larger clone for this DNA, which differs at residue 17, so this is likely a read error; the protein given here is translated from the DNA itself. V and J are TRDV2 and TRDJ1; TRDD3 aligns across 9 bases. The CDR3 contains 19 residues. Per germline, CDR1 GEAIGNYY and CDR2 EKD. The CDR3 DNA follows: TGTGCCTGTGACACCGTTACTGGGGGACCTCACCCGTACACCGATAAATTCATCTTT. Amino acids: CACDTVTGGPHPYTDKFIF.

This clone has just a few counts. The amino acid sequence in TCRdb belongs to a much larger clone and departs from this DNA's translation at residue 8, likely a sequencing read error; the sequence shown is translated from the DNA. Here the CDR3 DNA reads TGTGCCTGCGCTGAACTGGGGGCTCGACGTGGTAAACTCATCTTT. Translation: CACAELGARRGKLIF. V and J are TRDV2 and TRDJ1; TRDD3 matches 8 bases. This CDR3 spans 15 amino acids. Trimming cost V 7 bases and J 7 bases; bases outside gene matches: 16. Germline CDR1 and CDR2: GEAIGNYY and EKD.

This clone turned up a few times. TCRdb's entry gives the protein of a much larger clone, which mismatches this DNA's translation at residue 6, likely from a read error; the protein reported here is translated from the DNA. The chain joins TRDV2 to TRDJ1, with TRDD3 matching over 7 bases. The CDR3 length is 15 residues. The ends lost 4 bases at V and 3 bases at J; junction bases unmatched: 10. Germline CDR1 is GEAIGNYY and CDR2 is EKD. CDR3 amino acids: CACEGFGDISDKLIF. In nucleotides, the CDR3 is TGTGCCTGTGAGGGATTTGGGGATATCTCCGATAAACTCATCTTT.

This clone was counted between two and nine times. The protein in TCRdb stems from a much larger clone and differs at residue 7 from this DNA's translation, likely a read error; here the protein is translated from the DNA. Here the CDR3 reads CACDPVIRRVDKLIF. CDR3 nucleotides: TGTGCCTGTGACCCGGTAATTCGACGCGTCGATAAACTCATCTTT. The chain carries TRDV2 and TRDJ1; D is unclear. The CDR3 loop spans 15 amino acids. The V gene's germline CDR1 is GEAIGNYY and CDR2 EKD. With 3 bases removed from V and 4 bases from J, the gap between germline ends came to 17 bases.

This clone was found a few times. The CDR3 nucleotides are TGTGCCTGTGACACGGTCCTACTGGAGGACTTCGATAAACTCATCTTT. It is translated as CACDTVLLEDFDKLIF. The chain links TRDV2 to TRDJ1, with D possibly TRDD2 on 6 matching bases. Per the germline V gene, CDR1 is GEAIGNYY and CDR2 is EKD. The CDR3 runs to 16 residues. Trimming stripped 1 base from V and 4 bases from J, with 18 bases between.

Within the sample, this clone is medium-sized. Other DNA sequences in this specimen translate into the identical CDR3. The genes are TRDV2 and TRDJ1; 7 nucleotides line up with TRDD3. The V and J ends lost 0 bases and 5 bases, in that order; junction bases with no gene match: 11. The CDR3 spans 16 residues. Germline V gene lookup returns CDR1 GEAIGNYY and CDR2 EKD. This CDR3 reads CACDTLGAKGTDKLIF. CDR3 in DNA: TGTGCCTGTGACACCCTGGGGGCTAAAGGGACGGATAAACTCATCTTT.

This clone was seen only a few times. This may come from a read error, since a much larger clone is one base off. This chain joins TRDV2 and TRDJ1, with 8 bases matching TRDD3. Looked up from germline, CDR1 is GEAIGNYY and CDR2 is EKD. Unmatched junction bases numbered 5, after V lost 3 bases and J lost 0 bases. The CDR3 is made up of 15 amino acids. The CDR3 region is CACDRLGANTDKLIF. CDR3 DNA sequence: TGTGCCTGTGACCGACTGGGGGCGAACACCGATAAACTCATCTTT.

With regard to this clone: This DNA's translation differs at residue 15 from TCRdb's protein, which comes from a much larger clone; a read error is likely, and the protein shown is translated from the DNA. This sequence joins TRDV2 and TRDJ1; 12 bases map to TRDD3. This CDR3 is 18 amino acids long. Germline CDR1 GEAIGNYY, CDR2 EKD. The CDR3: CACDPVADWGIQFDRLIF. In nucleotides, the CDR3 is TGTGCCTGTGATCCGGTCGCCGACTGGGGGATACAGTTCGATAGACTCATCTTT.

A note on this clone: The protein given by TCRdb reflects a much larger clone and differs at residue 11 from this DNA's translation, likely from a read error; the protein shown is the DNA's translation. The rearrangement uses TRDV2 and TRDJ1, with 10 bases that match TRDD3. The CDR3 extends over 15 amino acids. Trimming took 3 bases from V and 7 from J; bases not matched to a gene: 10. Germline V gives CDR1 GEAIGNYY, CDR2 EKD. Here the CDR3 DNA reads TGTGCCTGTGACTCGCTGGGGGATAGAGGAGGTAAACTCATCTTT. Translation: CACDSLGDRGGKLIF.

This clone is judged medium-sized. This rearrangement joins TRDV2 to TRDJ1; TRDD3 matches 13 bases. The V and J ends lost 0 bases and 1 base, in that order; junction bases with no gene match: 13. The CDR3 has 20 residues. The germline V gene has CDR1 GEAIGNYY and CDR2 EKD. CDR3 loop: CACDTVSTGGYDSSTDKLIF. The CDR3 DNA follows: TGTGCCTGTGACACCGTAAGTACTGGGGGATACGACTCCTCCACCGATAAACTCATCTTT.

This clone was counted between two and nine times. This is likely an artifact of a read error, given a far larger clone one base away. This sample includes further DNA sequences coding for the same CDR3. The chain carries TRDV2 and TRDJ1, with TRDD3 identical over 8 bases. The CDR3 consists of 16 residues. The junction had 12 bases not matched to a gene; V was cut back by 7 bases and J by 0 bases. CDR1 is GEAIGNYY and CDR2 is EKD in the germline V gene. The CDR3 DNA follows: TGTGCCTGCGACTTACTGGGGGTTCCGTACACCGATAAACTCATCTTT. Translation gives CACDLLGVPYTDKLIF.

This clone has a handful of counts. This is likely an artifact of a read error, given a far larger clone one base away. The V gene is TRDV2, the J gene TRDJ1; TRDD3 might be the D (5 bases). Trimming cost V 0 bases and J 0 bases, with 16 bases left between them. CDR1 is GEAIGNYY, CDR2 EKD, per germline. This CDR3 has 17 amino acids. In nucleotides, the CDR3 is TGTGCCTGTGACACCGTCAGGGATCGACCGTACACCGATAAACTCATCTTT. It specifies CACDTVRDRPYTDKLIF.

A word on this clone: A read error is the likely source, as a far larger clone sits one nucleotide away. CDR3 sequence (DNA): TGTGCCTGTGACCTAGTACTGGGGGATAATAATGCCCCCTACACCGATAAACCCATCTTT. Its translation is CACDLVLGDNNAPYTDKPIF. The rearrangement links TRDV2 to TRDJ1, with 11 bases lining up with TRDD3. The length of the CDR3 is 20 residues. Germline assignment: CDR1 GEAIGNYY and CDR2 EKD.

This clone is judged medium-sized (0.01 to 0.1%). The CDR3 protein is CACDPAGGPGYTDKLIF. CDR3 coding DNA: TGTGCCTGTGACCCGGCTGGGGGACCCGGGTACACCGATAAACTCATCTTT. This chain links TRDV2 with TRDJ1, with TRDD3 matching 8 bases. The CDR3 has 17 residues. Trimming took 3 bases from V and 0 from J; bases not matched to a gene: 11. Germline-derived CDR1 and CDR2 are GEAIGNYY and EKD.

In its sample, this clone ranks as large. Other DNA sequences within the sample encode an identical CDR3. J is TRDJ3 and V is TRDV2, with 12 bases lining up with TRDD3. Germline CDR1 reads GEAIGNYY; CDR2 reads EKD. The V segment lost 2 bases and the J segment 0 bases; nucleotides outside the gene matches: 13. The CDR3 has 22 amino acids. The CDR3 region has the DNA TGTGCCTGTGACAGAGTACTGGGGGATACCGATAAAAGCTCCTGGGACACCCGACAGATGTTTTTC. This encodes CACDRVLGDTDKSSWDTRQMFF.

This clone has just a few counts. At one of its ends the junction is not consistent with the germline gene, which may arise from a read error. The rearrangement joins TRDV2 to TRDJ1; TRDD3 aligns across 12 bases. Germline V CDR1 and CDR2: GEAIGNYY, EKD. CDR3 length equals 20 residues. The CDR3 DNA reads TGTGCCTGTGACACGGTTGCTGGGGGATACGCGGTGGGTACCACCGATACACTCATCTTT. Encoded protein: CACDTVAGGYAVGTTDTLIF.

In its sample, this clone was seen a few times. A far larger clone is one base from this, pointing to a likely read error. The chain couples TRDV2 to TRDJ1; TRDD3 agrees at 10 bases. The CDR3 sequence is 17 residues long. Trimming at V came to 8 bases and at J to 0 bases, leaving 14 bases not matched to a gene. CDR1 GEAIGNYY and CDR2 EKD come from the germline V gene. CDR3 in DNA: TGTGCCTATGCCCATTTGGTGGGGGATACATACACCGATAAACTCATCTTT. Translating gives CAYAHLVGDTYTDKLIF.

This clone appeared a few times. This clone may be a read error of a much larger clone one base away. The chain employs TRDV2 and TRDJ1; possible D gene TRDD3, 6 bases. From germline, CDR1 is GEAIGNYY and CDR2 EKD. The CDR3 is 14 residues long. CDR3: CACGTAGAKDKLIF. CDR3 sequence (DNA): TGTGCCTGTGGCACCGCTGGGGCTAAAGATAAACTCATCTTT.

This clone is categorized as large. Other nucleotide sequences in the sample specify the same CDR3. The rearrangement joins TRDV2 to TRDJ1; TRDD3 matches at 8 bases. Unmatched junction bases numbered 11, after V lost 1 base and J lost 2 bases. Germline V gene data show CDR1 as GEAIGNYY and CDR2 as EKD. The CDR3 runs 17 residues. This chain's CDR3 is CACDTLGWGTMTDKLIF. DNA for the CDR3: TGTGCCTGTGACACGCTCGGCTGGGGGACCATGACCGATAAACTCATCTTT.

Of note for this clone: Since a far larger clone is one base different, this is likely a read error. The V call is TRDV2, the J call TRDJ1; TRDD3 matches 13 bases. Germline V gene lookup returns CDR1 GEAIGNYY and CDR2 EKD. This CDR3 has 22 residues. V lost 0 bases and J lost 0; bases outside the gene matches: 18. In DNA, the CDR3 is TGTGCCTGTGACACCGTAAGGAAAAGCCTTACTGGGGGATACGCGAACACCGATAAACTCATCTTT. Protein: CACDTVRKSLTGGYANTDKLIF.

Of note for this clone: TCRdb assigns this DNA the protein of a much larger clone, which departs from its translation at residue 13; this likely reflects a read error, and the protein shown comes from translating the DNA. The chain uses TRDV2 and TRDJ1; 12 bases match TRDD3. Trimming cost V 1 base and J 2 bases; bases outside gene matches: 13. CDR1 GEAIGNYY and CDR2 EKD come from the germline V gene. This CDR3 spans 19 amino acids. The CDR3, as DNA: TGTGCCTGTGACACGGTTTTGCGGACTGGGGGATACAGTACCGATAAACTCATCTTT. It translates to CACDTVLRTGGYSTDKLIF.

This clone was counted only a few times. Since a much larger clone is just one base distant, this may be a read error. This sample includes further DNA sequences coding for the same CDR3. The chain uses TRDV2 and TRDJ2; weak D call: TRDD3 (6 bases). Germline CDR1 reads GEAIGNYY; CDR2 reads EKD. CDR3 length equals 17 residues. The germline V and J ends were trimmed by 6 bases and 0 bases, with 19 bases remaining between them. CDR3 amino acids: CACQQVGVPPLTAQLFF. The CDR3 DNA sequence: TGTGCCTGTCAGCAGGTGGGGGTTCCGCCTTTGACAGCACAACTCTTCTTT.